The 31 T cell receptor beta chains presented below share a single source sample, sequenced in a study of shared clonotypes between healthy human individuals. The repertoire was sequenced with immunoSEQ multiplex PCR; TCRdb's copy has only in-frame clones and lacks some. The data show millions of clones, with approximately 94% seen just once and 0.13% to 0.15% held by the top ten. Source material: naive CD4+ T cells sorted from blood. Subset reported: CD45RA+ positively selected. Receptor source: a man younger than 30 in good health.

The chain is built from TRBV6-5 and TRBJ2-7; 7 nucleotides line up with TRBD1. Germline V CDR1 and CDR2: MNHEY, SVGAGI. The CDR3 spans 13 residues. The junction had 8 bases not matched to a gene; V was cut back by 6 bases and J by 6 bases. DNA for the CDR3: TGTGCCAGCAGCTTTCAGGGGGTTGGCGAGCAGTACTTC. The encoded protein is CASSFQGVGEQYF.

CDR3: CASTPDRDYTGELFF. The CDR3 DNA sequence: TGTGCCAGCACCCCTGACCGGGACTACACCGGGGAGCTGTTTTTT. The chain links TRBV7-2 to TRBJ2-2, with D tentatively TRBD2 (6 bases). Germline loops: CDR1 SGHTA, CDR2 FQGNSA. This CDR3 spans 15 amino acids. Trimming stripped 7 bases from V and 3 bases from J, with 15 bases between.

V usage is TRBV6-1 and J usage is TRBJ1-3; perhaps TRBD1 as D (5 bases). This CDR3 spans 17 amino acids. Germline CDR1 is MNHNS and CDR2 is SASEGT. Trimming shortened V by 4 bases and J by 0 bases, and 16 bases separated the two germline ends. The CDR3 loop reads CASSVPVGVRSGNTIYF. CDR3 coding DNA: TGTGCCAGCAGTGTCCCAGTGGGGGTCCGCTCTGGAAACACCATATATTTT.

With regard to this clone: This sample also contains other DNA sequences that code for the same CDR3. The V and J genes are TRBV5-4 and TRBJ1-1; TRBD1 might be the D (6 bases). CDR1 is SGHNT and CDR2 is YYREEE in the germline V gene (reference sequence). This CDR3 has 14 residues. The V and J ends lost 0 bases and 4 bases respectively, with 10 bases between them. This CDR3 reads CASSLDQGRTEAFF. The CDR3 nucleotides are TGTGCCAGCAGCTTGGACCAGGGGCGCACTGAAGCTTTCTTT.

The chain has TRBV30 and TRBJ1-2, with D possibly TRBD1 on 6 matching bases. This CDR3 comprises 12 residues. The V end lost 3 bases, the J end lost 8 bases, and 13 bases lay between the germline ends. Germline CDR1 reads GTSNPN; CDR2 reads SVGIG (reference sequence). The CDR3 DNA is TGTGCCTGGAGCCAGGGGCTCGCCGGCTACACCTTC. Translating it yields CAWSQGLAGYTF. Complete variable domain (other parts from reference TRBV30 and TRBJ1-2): SQTIHQWPATLVQPVGSPLSLECTVEGTSNPNLYWYRQAAGRGLQLLFYSVGIGQISSEVPQNLSASRPQDRQFILSSKKLLLSDSGFYLCAWSQGLAGYTFGSGTRLTVV.

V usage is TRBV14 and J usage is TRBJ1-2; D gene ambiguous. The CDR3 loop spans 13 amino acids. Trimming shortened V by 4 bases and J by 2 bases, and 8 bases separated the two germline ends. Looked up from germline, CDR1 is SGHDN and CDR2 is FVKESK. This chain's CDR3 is CASSLDSNYGYTF. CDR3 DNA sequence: TGTGCCAGCAGCCTGGATTCAAACTATGGCTACACCTTC.

The CDR3 nucleotides read TGTGCCAGCAGCTTAACGGGGCTGGGGAATTCACCCCTCCACTTT. Protein sequence: CASSLTGLGNSPLHF. V gene TRBV7-3 combines with J gene TRBJ1-6; TRBD1 might be the D (5 bases). The CDR3 runs 15 residues. Trimming left V 0 bases short and J 7 bases short, with 10 bases between. CDR1 SGHTA and CDR2 FQGTGA come from the germline V gene. The full variable domain, rest sourced from reference TRBV7-3 and TRBJ1-6, is GAGVSQTPSNKVTEKGKYVELRCDPISGHTALYWYRQSLGQGPEFLIYFQGTGAADDSGLPNDRFFAVRPEGSVSTLKIQRTERGDSAVYLCASSLTGLGNSPLHFGNGTRLTVT.

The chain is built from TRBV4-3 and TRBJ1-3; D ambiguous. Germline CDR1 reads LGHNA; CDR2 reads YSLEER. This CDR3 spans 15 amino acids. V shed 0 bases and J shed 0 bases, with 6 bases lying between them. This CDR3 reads CASSQDPISGNTIYF. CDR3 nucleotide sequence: TGCGCCAGCAGCCAAGATCCTATCTCTGGAAACACCATATATTTT.

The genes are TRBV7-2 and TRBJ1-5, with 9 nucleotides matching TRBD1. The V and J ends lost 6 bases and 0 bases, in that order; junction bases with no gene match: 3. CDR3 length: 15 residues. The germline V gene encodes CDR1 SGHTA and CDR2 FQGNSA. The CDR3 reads CASSSQGASNQPQHF. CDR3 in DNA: TGTGCCAGCAGTTCACAGGGGGCTAGCAATCAGCCCCAGCATTTT.

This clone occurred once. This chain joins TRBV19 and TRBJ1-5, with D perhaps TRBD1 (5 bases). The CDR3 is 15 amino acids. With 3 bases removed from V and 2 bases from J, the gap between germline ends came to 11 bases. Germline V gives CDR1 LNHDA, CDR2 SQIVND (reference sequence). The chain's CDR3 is CASSILQGGNQPQHF. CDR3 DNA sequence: TGTGCCAGTAGTATTCTTCAGGGTGGCAATCAGCCCCAGCATTTT.

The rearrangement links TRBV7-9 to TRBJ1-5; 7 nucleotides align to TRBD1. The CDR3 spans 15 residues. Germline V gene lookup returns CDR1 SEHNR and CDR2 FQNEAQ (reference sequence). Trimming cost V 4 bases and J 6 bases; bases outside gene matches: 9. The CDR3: CASSSEQGILQPQHF. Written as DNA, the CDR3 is TGTGCCAGCAGCTCCGAACAGGGGATACTTCAGCCCCAGCATTTT.

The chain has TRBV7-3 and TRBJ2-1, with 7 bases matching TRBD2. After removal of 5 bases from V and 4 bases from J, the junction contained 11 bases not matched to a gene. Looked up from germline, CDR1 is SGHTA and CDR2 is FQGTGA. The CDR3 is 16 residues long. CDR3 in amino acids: CASSPMSPSGYNEQFF. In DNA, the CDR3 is TGTGCCAGCAGCCCAATGTCTCCTAGCGGATACAATGAGCAGTTCTTC. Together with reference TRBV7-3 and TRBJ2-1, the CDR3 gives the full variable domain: GAGVSQTPSNKVTEKGKYVELRCDPISGHTALYWYRQSLGQGPEFLIYFQGTGAADDSGLPNDRFFAVRPEGSVSTLKIQRTERGDSAVYLCASSPMSPSGYNEQFFGPGTRLTVL.

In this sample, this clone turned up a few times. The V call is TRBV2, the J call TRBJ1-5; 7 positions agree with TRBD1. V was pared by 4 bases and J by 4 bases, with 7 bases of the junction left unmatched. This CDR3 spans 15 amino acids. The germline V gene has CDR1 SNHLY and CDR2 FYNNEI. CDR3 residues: CASSAGQEPNQPQHF. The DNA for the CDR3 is TGTGCCAGCAGTGCCGGACAGGAACCAAATCAGCCCCAGCATTTT.

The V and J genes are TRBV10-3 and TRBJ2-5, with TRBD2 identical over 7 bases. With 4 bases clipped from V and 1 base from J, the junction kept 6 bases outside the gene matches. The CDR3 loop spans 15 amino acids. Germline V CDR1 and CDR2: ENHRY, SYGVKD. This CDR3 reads CAISAGGTLQETQYF. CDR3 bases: TGTGCCATCAGTGCGGGGGGAACCCTCCAAGAGACCCAGTACTTC.

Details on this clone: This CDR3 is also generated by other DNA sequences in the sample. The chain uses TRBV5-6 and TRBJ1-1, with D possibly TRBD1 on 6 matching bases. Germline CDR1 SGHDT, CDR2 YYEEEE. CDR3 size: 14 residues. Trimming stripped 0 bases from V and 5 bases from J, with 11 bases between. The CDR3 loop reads CASSLGRGRTEAFF. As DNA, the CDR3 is TGTGCCAGCAGCTTGGGAAGGGGGAGGACTGAAGCTTTCTTT.

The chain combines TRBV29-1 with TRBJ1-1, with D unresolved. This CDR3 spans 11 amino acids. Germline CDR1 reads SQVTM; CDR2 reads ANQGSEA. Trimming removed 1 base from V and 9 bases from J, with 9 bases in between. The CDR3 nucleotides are TGCAGCGTTGAAGGGAGTACAAAAGCTTTCTTT. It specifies CSVEGSTKAFF.

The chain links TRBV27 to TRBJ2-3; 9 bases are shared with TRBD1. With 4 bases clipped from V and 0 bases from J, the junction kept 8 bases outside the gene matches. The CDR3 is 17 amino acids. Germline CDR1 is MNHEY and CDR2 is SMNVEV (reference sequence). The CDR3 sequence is CASSSGQGPSSTDTQYF. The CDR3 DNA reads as TGTGCCAGCAGTTCGGGACAGGGACCCTCTAGCACAGATACGCAGTATTTT.

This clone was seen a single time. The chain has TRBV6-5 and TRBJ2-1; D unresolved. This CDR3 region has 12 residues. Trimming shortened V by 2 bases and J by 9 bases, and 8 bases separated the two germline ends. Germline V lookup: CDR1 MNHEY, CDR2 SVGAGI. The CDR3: CASSYSLGEQFF. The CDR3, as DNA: TGTGCCAGCAGTTACAGTTTGGGTGAGCAGTTCTTC.

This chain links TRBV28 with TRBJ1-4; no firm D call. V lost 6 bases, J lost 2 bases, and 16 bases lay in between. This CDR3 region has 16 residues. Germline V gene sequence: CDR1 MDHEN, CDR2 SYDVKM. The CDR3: CASSLLMRGTNEKLFF. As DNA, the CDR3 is TGTGCCAGCAGCCTTTTGATGAGAGGGACTAATGAAAAACTGTTTTTT. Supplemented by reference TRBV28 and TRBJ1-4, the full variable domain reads DVKVTQSSRYLVKRTGEKVFLECVQDMDHENMFWYRQDPGLGLRLIYFSYDVKMKEKGDIPEGYSVSREKKERFSLILESASTNQTSMYLCASSLLMRGTNEKLFFGSGTQLSVL.

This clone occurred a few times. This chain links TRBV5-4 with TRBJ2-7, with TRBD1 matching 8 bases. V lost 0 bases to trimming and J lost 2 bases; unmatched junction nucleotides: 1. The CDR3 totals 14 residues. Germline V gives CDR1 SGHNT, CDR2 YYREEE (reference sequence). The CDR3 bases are TGTGCCAGCAGCTTGGGGGGACAGGCCTACGAGCAGTACTTC. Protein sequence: CASSLGGQAYEQYF.

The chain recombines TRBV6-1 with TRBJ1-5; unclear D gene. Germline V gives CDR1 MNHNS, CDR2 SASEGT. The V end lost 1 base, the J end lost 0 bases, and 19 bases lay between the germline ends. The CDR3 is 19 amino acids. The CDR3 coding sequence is TGTGCCAGCAGTGAAGATCCGGGGTGGGGATTCGTTAGCAATCAGCCCCAGCATTTT. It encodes CASSEDPGWGFVSNQPQHF.

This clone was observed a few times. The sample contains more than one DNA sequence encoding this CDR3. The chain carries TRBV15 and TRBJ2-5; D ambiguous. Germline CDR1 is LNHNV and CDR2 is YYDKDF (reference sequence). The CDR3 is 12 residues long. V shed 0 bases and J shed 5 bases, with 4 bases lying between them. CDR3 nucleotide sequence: TGTGCCACCAGCAGAGATCTGGAGACCCAGTACTTC. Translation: CATSRDLETQYF. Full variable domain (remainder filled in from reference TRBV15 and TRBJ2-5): DAMVIQNPRYQVTQFGKPVTLSCSQTLNHNVMYWYQQKSSQAPKLLFHYYDKDFNNEADTPDNFQSRRPNTSFCFLDIRSPGLGDTAMYLCATSRDLETQYFGPGTRLLVL.

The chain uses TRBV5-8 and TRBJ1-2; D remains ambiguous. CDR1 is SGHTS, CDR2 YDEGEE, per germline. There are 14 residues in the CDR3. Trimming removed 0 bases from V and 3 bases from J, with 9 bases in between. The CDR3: CASSLGQKDYGYTF. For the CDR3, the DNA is TGTGCCAGCAGCTTGGGGCAAAAGGACTATGGCTACACCTTC.

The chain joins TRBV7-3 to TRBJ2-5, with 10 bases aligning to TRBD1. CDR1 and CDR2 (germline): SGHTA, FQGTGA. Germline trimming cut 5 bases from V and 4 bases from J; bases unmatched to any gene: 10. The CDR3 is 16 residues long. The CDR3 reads CASSPLGQGFGETQYF. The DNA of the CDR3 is TGTGCCAGCAGCCCATTGGGACAGGGGTTCGGAGAGACCCAGTACTTC.

The CDR3 loop is CASSQTPYTRTGVTGELFF. CDR3 in DNA: TGTGCCAGCAGTCAGACCCCCTATACCCGGACAGGGGTAACCGGGGAGCTGTTTTTT. The V and J genes are TRBV27 and TRBJ2-2, with 9 bases fitting TRBD1. This CDR3 has 19 amino acids. Germline CDR1 reads MNHEY; CDR2 reads SMNVEV (reference sequence). V shed 5 bases, J shed 5 bases, and the junction held 18 bases outside the gene matches.

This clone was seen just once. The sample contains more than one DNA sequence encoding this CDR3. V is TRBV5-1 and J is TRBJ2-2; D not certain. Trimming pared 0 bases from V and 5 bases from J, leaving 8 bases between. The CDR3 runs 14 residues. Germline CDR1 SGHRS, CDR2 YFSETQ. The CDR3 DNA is TGCGCCAGCAGCTTGGAAGGGTTGACCGGGGAGCTGTTTTTT. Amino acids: CASSLEGLTGELFF.

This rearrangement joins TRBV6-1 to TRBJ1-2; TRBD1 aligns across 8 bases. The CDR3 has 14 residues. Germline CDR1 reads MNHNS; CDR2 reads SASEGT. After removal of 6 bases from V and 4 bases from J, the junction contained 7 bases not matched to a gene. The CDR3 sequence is CASRGQGPPYGYTF. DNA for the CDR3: TGTGCCAGCAGAGGACAGGGACCCCCCTATGGCTACACCTTC.

The CDR3 coding sequence is TGTGCCAGTAGTATAGGGACTAGCGGGACCTACACAGATACGCAGTATTTT. It specifies CASSIGTSGTYTDTQYF. The chain uses TRBV19 and TRBJ2-3; 12 bases match TRBD2. Looked up from germline, CDR1 is LNHDA and CDR2 is SQIVND (reference sequence). The CDR3 is made up of 17 amino acids. The V segment lost 1 base and the J segment 2 bases; nucleotides outside the gene matches: 4. Together with reference TRBV19 and TRBJ2-3, the CDR3 gives the full variable domain: DGGITQSPKYLFRKEGQNVTLSCEQNLNHDAMYWYRQDPGQGLRLIYYSQIVNDFQKGDIAEGYSVSREKKESFPLTVTSAQKNPTAFYLCASSIGTSGTYTDTQYFGPGTRLTVL.

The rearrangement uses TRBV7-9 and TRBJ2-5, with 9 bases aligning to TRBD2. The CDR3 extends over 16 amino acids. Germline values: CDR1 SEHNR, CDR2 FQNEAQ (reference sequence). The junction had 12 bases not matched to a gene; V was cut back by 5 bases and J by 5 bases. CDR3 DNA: TGTGCCAGCAGCACACTTAGCGGGAGTAGAATCGAGACCCAGTACTTC. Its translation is CASSTLSGSRIETQYF.

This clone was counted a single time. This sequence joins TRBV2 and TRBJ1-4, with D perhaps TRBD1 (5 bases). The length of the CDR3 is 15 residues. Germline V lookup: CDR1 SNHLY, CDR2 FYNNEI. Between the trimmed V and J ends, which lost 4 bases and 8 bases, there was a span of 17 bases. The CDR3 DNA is TGTGCCAGCAGTGGCGCCGGCGTCGGGGGAGAAAAACTGTTTTTT. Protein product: CASSGAGVGGEKLFF.

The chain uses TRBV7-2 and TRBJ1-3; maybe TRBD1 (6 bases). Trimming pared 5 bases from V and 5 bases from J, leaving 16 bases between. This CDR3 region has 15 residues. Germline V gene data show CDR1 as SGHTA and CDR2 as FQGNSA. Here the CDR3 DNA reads TGTGCCAGCAGCCCCCGGGACAATTCTAGAAACACCATATATTTT. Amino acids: CASSPRDNSRNTIYF.